The rows below give T cell receptor beta chains drawn from one sample of a study of cytomegalovirus exposure and HLA in healthy donors. Here immunoSEQ multiplex PCR was the method, and the copy in TCRdb shows in-frame clones only, minus some. This table holds roughly 100,000 clones, around 82% found once. The specimen sequenced was PBMCs. These receptor sequences come from a woman aged 18-35 years in good health and CMV-seropositive. CDR3s leave out the opening cysteine and the closing phenylalanine or tryptophan. The D gene is left open where the match is weak.

ASSLRDRGLMNTEAF	TRBV11-2	TRBD1	TRBJ1-1
ASSLLGRGQDTQY	TRBV5-6	TRBD1	TRBJ2-3
ASSLTTGGNGEAF	TRBV7-3	TRBD1	TRBJ1-1
ASRSRIGGTDTQY	TRBV5-1	-	TRBJ2-3
ASRPRVGHGKETQY	TRBV2	-	TRBJ2-5
ASSPWTDTDTQY	TRBV7-2	-	TRBJ2-3
ASSELASSYEQY	TRBV6-5	-	TRBJ2-7
ASSGGQGYYEQY	TRBV5-1	TRBD1	TRBJ2-7
ATSRDPTGSNYGYT	TRBV15	-	TRBJ1-2
ASSSDRASPYEQY	TRBV6-6	TRBD1	TRBJ2-7
ASSRDREYEQY	TRBV2	TRBD1	TRBJ2-7
AIEGTGKSEQY	TRBV10-3	TRBD1	TRBJ2-7
ASTEVGLAGGEQY	TRBV2	TRBD2	TRBJ2-7
ASSYLGLAGGWAKNIQY	TRBV6-7	TRBD2	TRBJ2-4
ASSPGEDYEQY	TRBV6-5	-	TRBJ2-7
ASSYLYEQY	TRBV6-5	-	TRBJ2-7
AVQRTGQPQH	TRBV6-6	-	TRBJ1-5
ASSEGLAGQGNEQF	TRBV2	TRBD2	TRBJ2-1
ASSLLGGTYEQY	TRBV28	-	TRBJ2-7
ASSNQNEQY	TRBV5-4	-	TRBJ2-7
SVDSGGETQY	TRBV29-1	TRBD2	TRBJ2-5
ASSPMTGGDPGANVLT	TRBV5-1	TRBD1	TRBJ2-6
ASSQTGTSGGYEQY	TRBV4-2	TRBD2	TRBJ2-7
ASSPYVGAHNEQF	TRBV7-3	-	TRBJ2-1
ATLGGNIQY	TRBV19	-	TRBJ2-4
ASSQNNRAGNTIY	TRBV6-6	-	TRBJ1-3
SVESGDEQF	TRBV29-1	-	TRBJ2-1
ASSQEFTRDRIVYEQY	TRBV4-1	TRBD1	TRBJ2-7
ASSFFGQGSYEQY	TRBV27	TRBD1	TRBJ2-7
ASSPGQGPSGNQPQH	TRBV7-8	TRBD1	TRBJ1-5
ASSRIGKGTGAYEQY	TRBV10-2	TRBD1	TRBJ2-7
ASSSGGGLSGNTIY	TRBV7-9	-	TRBJ1-3
ASGLLAGGPGEQY	TRBV12-5	TRBD2	TRBJ2-7
AGGGTGEQY	TRBV7-9	TRBD1	TRBJ2-7
AISESSDPDRGVYEQY	TRBV10-3	TRBD1	TRBJ2-7
ASSLVDSGRDTQY	TRBV7-6	TRBD2	TRBJ2-3
ASSQDRKTSGLLENEQF	TRBV14	TRBD2	TRBJ2-1
ASSPLAGFPYNEQF	TRBV7-9	TRBD2	TRBJ2-1
ASSPTSGSGSDTQY	TRBV27	TRBD2	TRBJ2-3
SVVPSSGSRWNEQF	TRBV29-1	TRBD2	TRBJ2-1
ASSQVRGTTDTQY	TRBV4-1	-	TRBJ2-3
ASSQTGNTEAF	TRBV7-3	-	TRBJ1-1
ASRQLAGGGETQY	TRBV7-2	TRBD2	TRBJ2-5
ASNVRGGRTDTQY	TRBV27	TRBD2	TRBJ2-3
ASSTTSSTPSTGELF	TRBV19	-	TRBJ2-2
ASSWGDSSNYEQY	TRBV7-9	-	TRBJ2-7
ASSFTGTGYYEQY	TRBV5-1	TRBD1	TRBJ2-7
ASRDWGGTNEKLF	TRBV25-1	-	TRBJ1-4
ATRDRGDQPQH	TRBV10-3	TRBD1	TRBJ1-5
ASSEVRTENSPLH	TRBV2	-	TRBJ1-6
ASSSSSSGGGQYGYT	TRBV13	-	TRBJ1-2
ASSSWTYSGNTIY	TRBV7-9	-	TRBJ1-3
ASSSTSWDRESYNEQF	TRBV21-1	-	TRBJ2-1
ASSFPYRDNSYEQY	TRBV28	-	TRBJ2-7
ASSGGSTAMKAF	TRBV6-1	-	TRBJ1-1
ASSLPPADTQY	TRBV5-4	-	TRBJ2-3
ASSSGTGGNYGYT	TRBV5-5	TRBD1	TRBJ1-2
ASSAPGLKETQY	TRBV28	TRBD2	TRBJ2-5
ASSLGRKTSVSYNEQF	TRBV7-3	TRBD2	TRBJ2-1